The rows below give T cell receptor beta chains drawn from one sample of a study of cytomegalovirus exposure and HLA in healthy donors. Repertoires were generated with immunoSEQ multiplex PCR, while TCRdb's copy carries only in-frame clones and drops some. The sample lists around 200,000 clones, 70% to 80% seen once, with 0.2% to 0.25% in the top ten. The sample was PBMCs. These receptors were obtained from a girl under 10 years old in good health and CMV-seronegative. Each CDR3 is given with its conserved first and last residue. Each record gives: V gene, CDR3 protein.

V gene: TRBV5-1
CDR3 protein: CASSLRTRRVNEKLFF

V gene: TRBV2
CDR3 protein: CASGGSGGLSYNEQFF

V gene: TRBV5-6
CDR3 protein: CASSRRGQDQPQHF

V gene: TRBV6-5
CDR3 protein: CASTRGAGGYTF

V gene: TRBV4-1
CDR3 protein: CASSLLATHEQYF

V gene: TRBV5-4
CDR3 protein: CASSDLTSTGELFF

V gene: TRBV7-8
CDR3 protein: CASSLVAGEGYEQYF

V gene: TRBV6-6
CDR3 protein: CASSRQGVTNEKLFF

V gene: TRBV6-1
CDR3 protein: CASSDLVGQDYGYTF

V gene: TRBV7-9
CDR3 protein: CASSLKFGTGLSYEQYF

V gene: TRBV7-9
CDR3 protein: CASSSQGARTEAFF

V gene: TRBV9
CDR3 protein: CASSVAGDNSPLHF

V gene: TRBV5-1
CDR3 protein: CASSLGPPHEQYF

V gene: TRBV2
CDR3 protein: CASQTDSMLSGEQYF

V gene: TRBV2
CDR3 protein: CASGQGAWDNEKLFF

V gene: TRBV7-9
CDR3 protein: CASSLRGNEEQYF

V gene: TRBV6-1
CDR3 protein: CASRRDRSYYEQYF

V gene: TRBV27
CDR3 protein: CASRPSGRVTGELFF

V gene: TRBV5-1
CDR3 protein: CASSSRDLNYGYTF

V gene: TRBV2
CDR3 protein: CASTGPGLSLSDTQYF

V gene: TRBV19
CDR3 protein: CASSMSSGGRLLYNEQFF

V gene: TRBV5-4
CDR3 protein: CASRGRSTDTQYF

V gene: TRBV6-4
CDR3 protein: CASSPSGVDTQYF

V gene: TRBV7-9
CDR3 protein: CASSSGLGLEQYF

V gene: TRBV5-1
CDR3 protein: CASQGLAGLTGELFF